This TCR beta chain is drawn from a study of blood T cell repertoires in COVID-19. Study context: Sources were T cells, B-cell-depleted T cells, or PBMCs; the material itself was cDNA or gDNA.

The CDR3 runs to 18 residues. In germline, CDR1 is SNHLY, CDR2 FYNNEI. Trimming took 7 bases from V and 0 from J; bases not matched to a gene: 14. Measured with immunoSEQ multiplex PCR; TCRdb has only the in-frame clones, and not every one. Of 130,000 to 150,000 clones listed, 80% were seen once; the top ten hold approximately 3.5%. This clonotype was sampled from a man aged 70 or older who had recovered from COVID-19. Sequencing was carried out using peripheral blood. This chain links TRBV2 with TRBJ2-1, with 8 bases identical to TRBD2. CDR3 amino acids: CASTFPVVAGSSYNEQFF. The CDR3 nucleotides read TGTGCCAGCACCTTTCCGGTGGTAGCGGGGAGCTCCTACAATGAGCAGTTCTTC.